These 16 T cell receptor beta chains were all obtained from the same sample, sequenced in a study of blood T cell repertoires in COVID-19. Clones were read by immunoSEQ multiplex PCR, and TCRdb kept only the in-frame ones, dropping some. The sample holds about 320,000 clones, 86% seen once. Sequenced input: peripheral blood. Receptor source: a woman between 50 and 59 years old with acute or convalescent COVID-19.

The CDR3 DNA reads TGCGCCAGCAGCCAAGCGATGGGACAGCTTCTCTACGAGCAGTACTTC. Residues: CASSQAMGQLLYEQYF. The chain is built from TRBV4-1 and TRBJ2-7; 7 bases line up with TRBD1. The CDR3 consists of 16 residues. V lost 1 base, J lost 3 bases, and 9 bases stayed unmatched. Per germline, CDR1 MGHRA and CDR2 YSYEKL.

The J gene is TRBJ1-5, the V gene TRBV28; D is unclear. This CDR3 is built from 17 residues. Germline V CDR1 and CDR2: MDHEN, SYDVKM. V was cut by 10 bases and J by 0 bases, with 22 bases left in between. The CDR3 DNA reads as TGTGCCATCTCGCCTCGCGGGCTTTTTTATAGCAATCAGCCCCAGCATTTT. It is translated as CAISPRGLFYSNQPQHF. Together with reference TRBV28 and TRBJ1-5, the CDR3 gives the full variable domain: DVKVTQSSRYLVKRTGEKVFLECVQDMDHENMFWYRQDPGLGLRLIYFSYDVKMKEKGDIPEGYSVSREKKERFSLILESASTNQTSMYLCAISPRGLFYSNQPQHFGDGTRLSIL.

This rearrangement joins TRBV7-2 to TRBJ2-1; D is perhaps TRBD2 (6 bases). The CDR3 is 14 amino acids. The V gene's germline CDR1 is SGHTA and CDR2 FQGNSA. V lost 5 bases and J lost 4, with 12 bases in between. In DNA, the CDR3 is TGTGCCAGCAGCCCAGCGGGCCCTTACAATGAGCAGTTCTTC. It is translated as CASSPAGPYNEQFF.

This clone has a single count. The J gene is TRBJ2-3, the V gene TRBV5-4; possibly TRBD2 for D (6 bases). This CDR3 has 15 amino acids. Germline V gives CDR1 SGHNT, CDR2 YYREEE (reference sequence). V shed 0 bases and J shed 0 bases, with 8 bases lying between them. CDR3 nucleotide sequence: TGTGCCAGCAGCTTGGGTCGGGGGAGCACAGATACGCAGTATTTT. It yields the protein CASSLGRGSTDTQYF.

This chain joins TRBV14 and TRBJ2-3; 9 bases are shared with TRBD2. The CDR3 extends over 16 amino acids. V shed 1 base and J 8 bases; nucleotides not matched to a gene: 10. In germline, CDR1 is SGHDN, CDR2 FVKESK. The CDR3 protein is CASSQVILAGHATQYF. CDR3 DNA sequence: TGTGCCAGCAGCCAAGTGATCCTAGCGGGGCATGCTACGCAGTATTTT.

The V gene is TRBV5-1, the J gene TRBJ2-3; 9 nucleotides agree with TRBD2. The V segment lost 3 bases and the J segment 3 bases; nucleotides outside the gene matches: 8. Germline V gene data show CDR1 as SGHRS and CDR2 as YFSETQ. CDR3 size: 16 residues. This CDR3 reads CASSSLASGTTDTQYF. CDR3 bases: TGCGCCAGCAGCTCCTTGGCTAGCGGGACAACAGATACGCAGTATTTT.

The CDR3 here is CASSQTYGYTF. The DNA for the CDR3 is TGTGCCAGCAGTCAGACATATGGCTACACCTTC. The V and J genes are TRBV5-5 and TRBJ1-2; unclear D gene. V was shortened by 5 bases and J by 5 bases, with 7 bases between the two germline ends. The CDR3 length is 11 residues. Germline lookup yields CDR1 SGHKS and CDR2 YYEKEE (reference sequence).

V is TRBV27 and J is TRBJ1-2, with a weak D call TRBD1 (6 bases). This CDR3 has 13 residues. From germline, CDR1 is MNHEY and CDR2 SMNVEV (reference sequence). With 8 bases removed from V and 7 bases from J, the gap between germline ends came to 17 bases. DNA for the CDR3: TGTGCCAGCCGTCAAGCAGGGGTAGGTGGCTACACCTTC. Its protein is CASRQAGVGGYTF.

The chain uses TRBV19 and TRBJ2-7; 12 positions agree with TRBD2. V dropped 2 bases and J dropped 5; count of bases not matched to a gene: 7. CDR1 and CDR2 (germline): LNHDA, SQIVND (reference sequence). The CDR3 totals 16 residues. The CDR3 region is CASSIFPTSGSHEQYF. The DNA of the CDR3 is TGTGCCAGTAGTATATTCCCGACTAGCGGGAGCCACGAGCAGTACTTC.

This clone appeared once. The chain uses TRBV2 and TRBJ1-4; the D gene is possibly TRBD1 (6 bases). The CDR3 has 13 amino acids. V lost 8 bases and J lost 4, with 11 bases in between. CDR1 is SNHLY, CDR2 FYNNEI, per germline. CDR3 sequence reads: CASAGVRNEKLFF. CDR3 DNA: TGTGCCAGCGCAGGGGTGCGTAATGAAAAACTGTTTTTT.

J is TRBJ2-1 and V is TRBV18; D is ambiguous. The germline V gene has CDR1 KGHSH and CDR2 LQKENI. Trimming stripped 4 bases from V and 5 bases from J, with 18 bases between. The length of the CDR3 is 16 residues. CDR3 coding DNA: TGTGCCAGCTCACTGTCGACACAACTGGTCCACAATGAGCAGTTCTTC. As protein: CASSLSTQLVHNEQFF.

This clone was counted between two and nine times. The CDR3 DNA follows: TGTGCCAGCTCGGCTACAGGCATGAACACTGAAGCTTTCTTT. Residues: CASSATGMNTEAFF. The chain combines TRBV18 with TRBJ1-1; the D gene is possibly TRBD1 (5 bases). CDR1 is KGHSH, CDR2 LQKENI, per germline. The V end lost 6 bases, the J end lost 0 bases, and 11 bases lay between the germline ends. This CDR3 is 14 amino acids long.

The chain has TRBV5-1 and TRBJ2-1, with 11 bases that match TRBD2. Looked up from germline, CDR1 is SGHRS and CDR2 is YFSETQ. The CDR3 extends over 14 amino acids. The J segment lost 5 bases and the V segment lost 4 bases, leaving 2 bases of the junction unmatched. In DNA, the CDR3 is TGCGCCAGCAGCCCGGGACTAGCGGACAATGAGCAGTTCTTC. Encoded protein: CASSPGLADNEQFF.

Notes on this clone: Its ends do not fully match the called genes, so a read error is possible. This sequence joins TRBV7-2 and TRBJ2-1; TRBD2 matches 12 bases. This CDR3 has 15 residues. Germline V gene sequence: CDR1 SGHTA, CDR2 FQGNSA. This chain's CDR3 is CASSLAGGPYNEQFF. The DNA for the CDR3 is TGTGCCAGCAGCCTAGCGGGAGGGCCTTACAATGAGCAGTTCTTC.

This chain joins TRBV3-1 (or the pseudogene TRBV3-2) and TRBJ2-2; a possible D gene is TRBD1 (6 bases). V lost 4 bases and J lost 3, with 9 bases in between. This CDR3 has 14 residues. From germline, CDR1 is LGHDT and CDR2 YNNKEL (reference sequence). CDR3 region: CASSPDRHTGELFF. CDR3 coding DNA: TGTGCCAGCAGCCCTGACAGGCACACCGGGGAGCTGTTTTTT.

This clone came up a few times. The V and J genes are TRBV27 and TRBJ1-2, with a weak D call TRBD1 (6 bases). V was shortened by 6 bases and J by 4 bases, with 15 bases between the two germline ends. The CDR3 totals 14 residues. Germline V gives CDR1 MNHEY, CDR2 SMNVEV (reference sequence). The CDR3 DNA sequence: TGTGCCAGCAGCTTCCAGGGGAGCTCCTATGGCTACACCTTC. Protein sequence: CASSFQGSSYGYTF.